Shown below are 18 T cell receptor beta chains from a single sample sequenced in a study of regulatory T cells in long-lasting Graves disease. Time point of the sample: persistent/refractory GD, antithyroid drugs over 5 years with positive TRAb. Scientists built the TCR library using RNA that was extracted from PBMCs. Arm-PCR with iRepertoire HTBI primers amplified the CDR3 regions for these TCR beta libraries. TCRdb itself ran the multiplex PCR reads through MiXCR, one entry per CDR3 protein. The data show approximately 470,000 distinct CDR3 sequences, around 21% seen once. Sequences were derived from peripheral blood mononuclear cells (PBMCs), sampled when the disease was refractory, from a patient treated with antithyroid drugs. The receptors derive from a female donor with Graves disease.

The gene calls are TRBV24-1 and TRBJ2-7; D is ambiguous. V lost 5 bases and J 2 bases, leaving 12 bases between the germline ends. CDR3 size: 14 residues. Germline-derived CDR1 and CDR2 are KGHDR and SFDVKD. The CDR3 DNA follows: TGTGCCACCAGTGTTGGGTTCGGTCCCTACGAGCAGTACTTC. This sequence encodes CATSVGFGPYEQYF.

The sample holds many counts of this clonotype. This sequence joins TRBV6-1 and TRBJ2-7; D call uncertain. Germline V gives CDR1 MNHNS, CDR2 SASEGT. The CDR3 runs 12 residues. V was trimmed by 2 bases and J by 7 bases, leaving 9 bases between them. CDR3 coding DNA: TGTGCCAGCAGTGAACCGACGACAGAGCAGTACTTC. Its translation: CASSEPTTEQYF.

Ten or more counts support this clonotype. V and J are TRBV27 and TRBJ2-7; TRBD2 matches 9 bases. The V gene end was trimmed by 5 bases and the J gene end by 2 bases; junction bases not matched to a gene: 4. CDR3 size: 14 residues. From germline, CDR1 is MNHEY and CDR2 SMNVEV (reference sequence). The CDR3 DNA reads TGTGCCAGCAGTCCCGGGACTAGCCCCTACGAGCAGTACTTC. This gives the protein CASSPGTSPYEQYF.

CDR3 nucleotides: TGTGCCAGCAGCGGCGAAGGGCACTATGGCTACACCTTC. Protein sequence: CASSGEGHYGYTF. J is TRBJ1-2 and V is TRBV5-5; D is ambiguous. The CDR3 runs 13 residues. V gave up 4 bases and J gave up 3 bases, with 10 bases separating them. Per germline, CDR1 SGHKS and CDR2 YYEKEE (reference sequence). The whole variable domain, filled in from reference TRBV5-5 and TRBJ1-2, reads DAGVTQSPTHLIKTRGQQVTLRCSPISGHKSVSWYQQVLGQGPQFIFQYYEKEERGRGNFPDRFSARQFPNYSSELNVNALLLGDSALYLCASSGEGHYGYTFGSGTRLTVV.

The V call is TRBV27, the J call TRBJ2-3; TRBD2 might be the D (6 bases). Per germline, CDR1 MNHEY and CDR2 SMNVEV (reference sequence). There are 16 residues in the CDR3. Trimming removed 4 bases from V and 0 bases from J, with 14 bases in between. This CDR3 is CASSYLGSGSTDTQYF. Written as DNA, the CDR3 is TGTGCCAGCAGTTATTTGGGGAGCGGGAGCACAGATACGCAGTATTTT.

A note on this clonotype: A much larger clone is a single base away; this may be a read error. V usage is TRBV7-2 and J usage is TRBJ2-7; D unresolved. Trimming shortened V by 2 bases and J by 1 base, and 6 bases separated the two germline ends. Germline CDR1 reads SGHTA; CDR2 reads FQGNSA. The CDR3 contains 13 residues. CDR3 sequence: CTSSLTESYEQYF. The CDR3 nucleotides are TGTACCAGCAGCTTAACGGAATCCTACGAGCAGTACTTC.

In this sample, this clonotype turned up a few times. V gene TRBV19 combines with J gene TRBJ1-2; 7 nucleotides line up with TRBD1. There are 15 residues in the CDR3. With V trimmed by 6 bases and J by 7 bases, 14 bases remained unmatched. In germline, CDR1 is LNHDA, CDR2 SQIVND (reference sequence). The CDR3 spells CASRSEGALSGGYTF. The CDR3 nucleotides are TGTGCCAGTAGATCCGAGGGGGCTTTATCTGGTGGCTACACCTTC.

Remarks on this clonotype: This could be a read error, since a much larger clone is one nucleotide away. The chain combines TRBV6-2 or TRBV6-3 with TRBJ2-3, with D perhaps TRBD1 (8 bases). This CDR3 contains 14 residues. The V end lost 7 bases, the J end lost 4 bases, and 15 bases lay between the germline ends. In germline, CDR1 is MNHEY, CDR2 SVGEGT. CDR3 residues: CASTDRGGADTQYF. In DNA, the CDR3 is TGTGCCAGCACTGACAGGGGAGGGGCAGATACGCAGTATTTT.

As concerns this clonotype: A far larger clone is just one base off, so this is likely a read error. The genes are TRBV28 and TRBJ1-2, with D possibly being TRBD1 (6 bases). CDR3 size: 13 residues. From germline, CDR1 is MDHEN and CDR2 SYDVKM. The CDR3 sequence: CARSLLGGYGYTF. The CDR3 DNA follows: TGTGCCAGGAGTTTATTAGGGGGGTATGGCTACACCTTC.

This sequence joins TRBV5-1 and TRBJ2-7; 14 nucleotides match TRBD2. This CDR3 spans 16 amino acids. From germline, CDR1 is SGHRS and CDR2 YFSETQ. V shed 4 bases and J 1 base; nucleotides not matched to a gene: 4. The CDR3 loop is CASSLGLAGDSYEQYF. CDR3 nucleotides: TGCGCCAGCAGCCTGGGACTAGCGGGAGATTCCTACGAGCAGTACTTC. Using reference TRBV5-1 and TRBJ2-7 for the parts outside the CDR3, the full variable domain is KAGVTQTPRYLIKTRGQQVTLSCSPISGHRSVSWYQQTPGQGLQFLFEYFSETQRNKGNFPGRFSGRQFSNSRSEMNVSTLELGDSALYLCASSLGLAGDSYEQYFGPGTRLTVT.

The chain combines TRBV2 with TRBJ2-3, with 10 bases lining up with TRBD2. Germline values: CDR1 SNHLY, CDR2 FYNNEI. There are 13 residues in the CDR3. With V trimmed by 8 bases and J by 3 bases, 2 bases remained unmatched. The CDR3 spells CASLGLATDTQYF. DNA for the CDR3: TGTGCCAGCCTGGGACTAGCGACAGATACGCAGTATTTT.

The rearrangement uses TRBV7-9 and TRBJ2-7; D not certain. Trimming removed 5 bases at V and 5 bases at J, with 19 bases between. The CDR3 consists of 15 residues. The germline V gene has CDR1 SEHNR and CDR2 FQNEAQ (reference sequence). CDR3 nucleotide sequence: TGTGCCAGCAGCCCGGACCCAAGCCCCCTCCACGAGCAGTACTTC. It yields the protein CASSPDPSPLHEQYF.

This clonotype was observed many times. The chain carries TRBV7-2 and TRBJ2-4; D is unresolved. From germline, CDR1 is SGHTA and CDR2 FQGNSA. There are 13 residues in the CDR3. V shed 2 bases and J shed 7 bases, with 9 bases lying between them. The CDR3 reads CASSLSEPNIQYF. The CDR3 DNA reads TGTGCCAGCAGCTTATCTGAACCGAACATTCAGTACTTC.

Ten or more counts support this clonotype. CDR3 sequence: CASSYRGPNTGELFF. CDR3 in DNA: TGTGCCAGTTCGTACAGGGGTCCCAACACCGGGGAGCTGTTTTTT. J is TRBJ2-2 and V is TRBV28; TRBD1 agrees at 7 bases. Per the germline V gene, CDR1 is MDHEN and CDR2 is SYDVKM. This CDR3 has 15 amino acids. After removal of 9 bases from V and 2 bases from J, the junction contained 9 bases not matched to a gene.

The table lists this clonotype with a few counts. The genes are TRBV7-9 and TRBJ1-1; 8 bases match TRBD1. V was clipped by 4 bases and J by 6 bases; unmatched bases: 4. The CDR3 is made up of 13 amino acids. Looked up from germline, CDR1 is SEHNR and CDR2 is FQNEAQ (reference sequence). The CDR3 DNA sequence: TGTGCCAGCAGCTCGCCGGACAGGGCTGAAGCTTTCTTT. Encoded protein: CASSSPDRAEAFF.

In DNA form, the CDR3 reads TGTGCCAGCACCCCGTCGCAGGGTAGTTCACCCCTCCACTTT. Protein: CASTPSQGSSPLHF. The V gene is TRBV6-1, the J gene TRBJ1-6, with a possible D match to TRBD1 (5 bases). The CDR3 contains 14 residues. V was trimmed by 7 bases and J by 9 bases, leaving 16 bases between them. Germline V gene sequence: CDR1 MNHNS, CDR2 SASEGT.

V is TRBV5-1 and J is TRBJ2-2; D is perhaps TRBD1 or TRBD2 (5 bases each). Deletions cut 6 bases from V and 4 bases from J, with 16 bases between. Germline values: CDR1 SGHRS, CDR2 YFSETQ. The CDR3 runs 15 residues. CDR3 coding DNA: TGCGCCAGCACATTGACCGGGGCGGGCACCGGGGAGCTGTTTTTT. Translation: CASTLTGAGTGELFF. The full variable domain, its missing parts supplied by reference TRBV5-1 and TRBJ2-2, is KAGVTQTPRYLIKTRGQQVTLSCSPISGHRSVSWYQQTPGQGLQFLFEYFSETQRNKGNFPGRFSGRQFSNSRSEMNVSTLELGDSALYLCASTLTGAGTGELFFGEGSRLTVL.

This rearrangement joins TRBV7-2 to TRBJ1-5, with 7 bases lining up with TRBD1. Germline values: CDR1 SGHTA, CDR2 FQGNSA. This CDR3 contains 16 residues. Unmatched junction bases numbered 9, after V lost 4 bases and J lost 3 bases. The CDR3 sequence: CASSSRQGSLNQPQHF. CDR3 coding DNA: TGTGCCAGCAGCTCACGACAGGGTTCCCTCAATCAGCCCCAGCATTTT.